The T cell receptor (beta chain) described here comes from a study of blood T cell repertoires in COVID-19. Across the whole study: Samples of COVID-19 (acute and convalescent) were obtained from the United States, Italy and Spain.

Sequenced by immunoSEQ multiplex PCR; TCRdb stores in-frame clones only, minus some. The data show about 53,000 clones, roughly 85% seen once. The trim removed 7 bases at V and 3 bases at J, leaving 2 bases unmatched. Germline loops: CDR1 MNHEY, CDR2 SVGAGI. This CDR3 spans 12 amino acids. Sample: peripheral blood. The clonotype was recovered from an elderly man with acute or convalescent COVID-19. This chain connects TRBV6-5 to TRBJ2-7; 8 bases align to TRBD1. The chain's CDR3 is CASNGQGYEQYF. The CDR3 DNA follows: TGTGCCAGCAATGGACAGGGCTACGAGCAGTACTTC.